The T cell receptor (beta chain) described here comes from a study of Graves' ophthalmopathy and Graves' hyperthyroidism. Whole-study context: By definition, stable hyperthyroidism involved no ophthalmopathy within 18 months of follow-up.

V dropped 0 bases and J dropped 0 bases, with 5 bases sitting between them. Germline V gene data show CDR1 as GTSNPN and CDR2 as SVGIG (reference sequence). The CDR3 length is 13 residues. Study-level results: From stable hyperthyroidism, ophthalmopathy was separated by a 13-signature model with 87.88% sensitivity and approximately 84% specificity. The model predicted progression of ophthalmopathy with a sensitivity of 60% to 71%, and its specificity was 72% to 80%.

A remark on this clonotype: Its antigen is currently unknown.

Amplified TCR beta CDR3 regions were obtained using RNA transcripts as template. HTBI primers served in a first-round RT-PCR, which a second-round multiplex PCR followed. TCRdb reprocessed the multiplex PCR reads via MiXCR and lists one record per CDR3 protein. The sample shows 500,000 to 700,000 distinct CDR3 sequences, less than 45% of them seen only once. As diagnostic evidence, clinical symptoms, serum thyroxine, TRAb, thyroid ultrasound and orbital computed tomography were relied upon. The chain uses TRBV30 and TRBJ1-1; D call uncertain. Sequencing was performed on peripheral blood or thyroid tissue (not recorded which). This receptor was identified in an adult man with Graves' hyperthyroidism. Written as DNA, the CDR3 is TGTGCCTGGAGTGTAGGCCTGAACACTGAAGCTTTCTTT. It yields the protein CAWSVGLNTEAFF.